This T cell receptor (beta chain) stems from a study of blood T cell repertoires in COVID-19. Overall study: Sites in the United States, Italy and Spain provided acute and convalescent COVID-19 samples.

Per the authors' pipeline: The assay estimated nucleated cells by amplifying reference gene primers. Some clones are missing from TCRdb's copy, which holds only in-frame ones; the method was immunoSEQ multiplex PCR. V and J calls and clone size are given by that table; D and trimming were obtained from the DNA. The data hold tens of thousands of clones, with over 80% observed a single time. The CDR3 runs to 15 residues. V was shortened by 3 bases and J by 4 bases, with 12 bases between the two germline ends. Germline lookup yields CDR1 KGHDR and CDR2 SFDVKD. Input material: peripheral blood. The chain employs TRBV24-1 and TRBJ2-1; D is possibly TRBD1 (6 bases). The sequence was collected from a human donor in a cohort sampled during active COVID-19. The CDR3 loop is CATSDPLTGYNEQFF. The CDR3, as DNA: TGTGCCACCAGTGATCCTTTGACAGGTTACAATGAGCAGTTCTTC.